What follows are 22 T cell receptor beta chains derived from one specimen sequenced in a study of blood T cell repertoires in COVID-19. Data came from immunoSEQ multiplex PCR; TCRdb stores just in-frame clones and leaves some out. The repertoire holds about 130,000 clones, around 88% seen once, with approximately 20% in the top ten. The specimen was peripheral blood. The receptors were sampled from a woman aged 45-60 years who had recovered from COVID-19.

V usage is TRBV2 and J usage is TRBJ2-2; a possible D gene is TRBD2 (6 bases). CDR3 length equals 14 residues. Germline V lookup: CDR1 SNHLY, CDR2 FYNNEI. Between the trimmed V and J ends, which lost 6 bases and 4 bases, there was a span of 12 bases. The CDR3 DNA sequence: TGTGCCAGCAGGGGCCCGGGACTCACCGGGGAGCTGTTTTTT. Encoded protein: CASRGPGLTGELFF.

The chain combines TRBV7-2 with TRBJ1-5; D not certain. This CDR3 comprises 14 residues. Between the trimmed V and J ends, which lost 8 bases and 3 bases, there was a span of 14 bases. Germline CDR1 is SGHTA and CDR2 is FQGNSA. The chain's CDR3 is CASRSGGPNQPQHF. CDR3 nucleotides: TGTGCCAGCCGTTCCGGAGGTCCCAATCAGCCCCAGCATTTT.

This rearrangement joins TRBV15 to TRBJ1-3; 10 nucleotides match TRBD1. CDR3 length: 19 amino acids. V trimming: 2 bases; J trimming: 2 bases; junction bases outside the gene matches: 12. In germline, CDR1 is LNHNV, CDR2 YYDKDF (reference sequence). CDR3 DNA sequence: TGTGCCACCAGCAGACGTAGAGCCAGACAGGGGGCGCCTGGAAACACCATATATTTT. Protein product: CATSRRRARQGAPGNTIYF. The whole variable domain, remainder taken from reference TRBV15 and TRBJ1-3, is DAMVIQNPRYQVTQFGKPVTLSCSQTLNHNVMYWYQQKSSQAPKLLFHYYDKDFNNEADTPDNFQSRRPNTSFCFLDIRSPGLGDTAMYLCATSRRRARQGAPGNTIYFGEGSWLTVV.

CDR3 residues: CASRPFLSAGDSYEQYF. As DNA, the CDR3 is TGCGCCAGCAGGCCCTTCCTGAGCGCCGGAGACTCCTACGAGCAGTACTTC. V usage is TRBV5-1 and J usage is TRBJ2-7; D is uncertain. Trimming cost V 5 bases and J 0 bases, with 21 bases left between them. The CDR3 consists of 17 residues. The germline gives CDR1 SGHRS, CDR2 YFSETQ.

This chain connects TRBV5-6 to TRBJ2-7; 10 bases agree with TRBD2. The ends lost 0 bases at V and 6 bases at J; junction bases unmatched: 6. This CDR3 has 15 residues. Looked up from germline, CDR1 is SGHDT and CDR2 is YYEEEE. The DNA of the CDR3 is TGTGCCAGCAGCTTGGTATCGGGACTAGCGTCCGAGCAGTACTTC. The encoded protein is CASSLVSGLASEQYF.

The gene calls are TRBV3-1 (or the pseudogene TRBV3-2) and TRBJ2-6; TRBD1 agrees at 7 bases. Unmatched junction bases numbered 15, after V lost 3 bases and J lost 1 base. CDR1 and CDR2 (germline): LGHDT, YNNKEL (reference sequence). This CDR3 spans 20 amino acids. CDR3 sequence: CASSHPIGGRRPSGANVLTF. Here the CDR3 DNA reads TGTGCCAGCAGCCACCCCATAGGGGGCCGCCGGCCTTCTGGGGCCAACGTCCTGACTTTC.

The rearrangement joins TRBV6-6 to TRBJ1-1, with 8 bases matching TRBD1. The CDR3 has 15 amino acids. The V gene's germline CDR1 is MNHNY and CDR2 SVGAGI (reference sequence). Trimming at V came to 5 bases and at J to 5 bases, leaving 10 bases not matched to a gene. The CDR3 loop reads CASSRGSGGSTEAFF. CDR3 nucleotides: TGTGCCAGCAGTCGAGGCTCAGGGGGCAGTACTGAAGCTTTCTTT.

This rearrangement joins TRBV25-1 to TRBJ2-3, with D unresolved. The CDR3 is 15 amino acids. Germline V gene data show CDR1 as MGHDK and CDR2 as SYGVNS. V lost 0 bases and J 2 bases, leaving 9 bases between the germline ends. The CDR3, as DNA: TGTGCCAGCAGTGAATATGAGGCTTACACAGATACGCAGTATTTT. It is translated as CASSEYEAYTDTQYF.

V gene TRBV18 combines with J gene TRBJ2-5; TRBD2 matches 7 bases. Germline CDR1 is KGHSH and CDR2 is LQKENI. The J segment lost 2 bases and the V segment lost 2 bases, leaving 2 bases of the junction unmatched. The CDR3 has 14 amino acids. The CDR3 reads CASSPGGGQETQYF. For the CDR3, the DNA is TGTGCCAGCTCACCAGGGGGAGGGCAAGAGACCCAGTACTTC. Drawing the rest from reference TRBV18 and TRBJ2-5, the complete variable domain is NAGVMQNPRHLVRRRGQEARLRCSPMKGHSHVYWYRQLPEEGLKFMVYLQKENIIDESGMPKERFSAEFPKEGPSILRIQQVVRGDSAAYFCASSPGGGQETQYFGPGTRLLVL.

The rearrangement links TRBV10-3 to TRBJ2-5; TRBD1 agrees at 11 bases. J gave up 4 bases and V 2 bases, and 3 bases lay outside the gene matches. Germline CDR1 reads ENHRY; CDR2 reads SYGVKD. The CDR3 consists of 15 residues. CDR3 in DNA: TGTGCCATCAGTGAGCAGGGGACAGGGGGAGAGACCCAGTACTTC. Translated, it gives CAISEQGTGGETQYF.

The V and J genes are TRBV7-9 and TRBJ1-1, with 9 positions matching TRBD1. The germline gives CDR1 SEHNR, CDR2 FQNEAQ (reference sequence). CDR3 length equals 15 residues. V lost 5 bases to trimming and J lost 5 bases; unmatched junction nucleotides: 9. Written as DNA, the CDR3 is TGTGCCAGCAGCACACCCGGGACAGGGAAGACTGAAGCTTTCTTT. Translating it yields CASSTPGTGKTEAFF. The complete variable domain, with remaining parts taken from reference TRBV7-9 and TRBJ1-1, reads DTGVSQNPRHKITKRGQNVTFRCDPISEHNRLYWYRQTLGQGPEFLTYFQNEAQLEKSRLLSDRFSAERPKGSFSTLEIQRTEQGDSAMYLCASSTPGTGKTEAFFGQGTRLTVV.

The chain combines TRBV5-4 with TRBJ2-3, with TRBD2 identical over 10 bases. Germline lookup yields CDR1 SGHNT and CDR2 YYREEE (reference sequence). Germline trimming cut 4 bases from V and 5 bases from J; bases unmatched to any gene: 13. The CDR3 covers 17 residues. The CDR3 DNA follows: TGTGCCAGCAGCATGGGCCTAGCGGGGGTGAGAAGAGATACGCAGTATTTT. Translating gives CASSMGLAGVRRDTQYF.

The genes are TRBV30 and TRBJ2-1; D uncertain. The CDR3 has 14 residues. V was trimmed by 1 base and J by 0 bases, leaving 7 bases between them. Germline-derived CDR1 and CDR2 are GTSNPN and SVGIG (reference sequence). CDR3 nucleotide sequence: TGTGCCTGGAGTGCCCCACTCTCCTACAATGAGCAGTTCTTC. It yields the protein CAWSAPLSYNEQFF.

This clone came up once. The CDR3 DNA sequence: TGTGCCAGCAGCCTCCTGTCAGGGAACAATCAGCCCCAGCATTTT. This sequence encodes CASSLLSGNNQPQHF. The V call is TRBV7-2, the J call TRBJ1-5; D may be TRBD1 (5 bases). This CDR3 comprises 15 residues. Germline V gives CDR1 SGHTA, CDR2 FQGNSA. Trimming took 5 bases from V and 3 from J, leaving 14 bases between them. Full variable domain (rest looked up from reference TRBV7-2 and TRBJ1-5): GAGVSQSPSNKVTEKGKDVELRCDPISGHTALYWYRQSLGQGLEFLIYFQGNSAPDKSGLPSDRFSAERTGGSVSTLTIQRTQQEDSAVYLCASSLLSGNNQPQHFGDGTRLSIL.

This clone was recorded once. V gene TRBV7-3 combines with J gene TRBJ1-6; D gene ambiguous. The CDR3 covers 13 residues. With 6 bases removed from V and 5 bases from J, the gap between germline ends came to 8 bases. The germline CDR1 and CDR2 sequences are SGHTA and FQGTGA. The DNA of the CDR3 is TGTGCCAGCAGATGGCTGAATAATTCACCCCTCCACTTT. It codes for CASRWLNNSPLHF.

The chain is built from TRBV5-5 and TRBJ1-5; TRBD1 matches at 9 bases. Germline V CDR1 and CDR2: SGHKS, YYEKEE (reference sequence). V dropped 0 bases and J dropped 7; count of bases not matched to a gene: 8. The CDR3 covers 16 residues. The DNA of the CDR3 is TGTGCCAGCAGCTTGGGTATGGACAGGGGAAGCCAGCCCCAGCATTTT. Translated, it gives CASSLGMDRGSQPQHF.

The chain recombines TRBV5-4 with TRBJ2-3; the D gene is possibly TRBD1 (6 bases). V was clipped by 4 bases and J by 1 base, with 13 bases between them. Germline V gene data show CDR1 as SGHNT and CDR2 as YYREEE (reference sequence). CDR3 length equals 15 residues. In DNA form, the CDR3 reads TGTGCCAGCAGCCCGGATGCAGGGGGCACAGATACGCAGTATTTT. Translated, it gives CASSPDAGGTDTQYF.

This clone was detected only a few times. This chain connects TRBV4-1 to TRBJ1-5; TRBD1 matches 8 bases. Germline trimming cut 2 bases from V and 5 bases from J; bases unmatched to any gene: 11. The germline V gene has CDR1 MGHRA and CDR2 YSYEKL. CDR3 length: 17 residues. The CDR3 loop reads CASSQPSGQGVYQPQHF. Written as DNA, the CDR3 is TGCGCCAGCAGCCAACCCTCTGGACAGGGAGTTTATCAGCCCCAGCATTTT.

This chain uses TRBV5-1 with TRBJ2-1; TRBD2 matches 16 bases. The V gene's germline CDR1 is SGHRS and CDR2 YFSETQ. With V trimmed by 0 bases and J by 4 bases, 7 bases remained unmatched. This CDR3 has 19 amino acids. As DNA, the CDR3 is TGCGCCAGCAGCTTGGAGGGGACTAGCGGGAGGGCCGGGTACAATGAGCAGTTCTTC. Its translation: CASSLEGTSGRAGYNEQFF.

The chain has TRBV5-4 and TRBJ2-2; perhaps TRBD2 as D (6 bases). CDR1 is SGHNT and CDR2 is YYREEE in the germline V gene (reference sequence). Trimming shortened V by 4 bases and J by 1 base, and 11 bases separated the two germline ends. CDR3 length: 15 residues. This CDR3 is CASSKDYLNTGELFF. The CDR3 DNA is TGTGCCAGCAGCAAGGACTACCTGAACACCGGGGAGCTGTTTTTT.

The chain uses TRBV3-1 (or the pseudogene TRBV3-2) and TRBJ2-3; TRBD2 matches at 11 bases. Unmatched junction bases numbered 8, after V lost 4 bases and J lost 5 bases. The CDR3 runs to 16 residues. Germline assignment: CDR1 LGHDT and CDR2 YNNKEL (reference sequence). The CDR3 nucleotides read TGTGCCAGCAGCCTCGAGGGTAGCGGGAGGGGAGATACGCAGTATTTT. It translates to CASSLEGSGRGDTQYF.

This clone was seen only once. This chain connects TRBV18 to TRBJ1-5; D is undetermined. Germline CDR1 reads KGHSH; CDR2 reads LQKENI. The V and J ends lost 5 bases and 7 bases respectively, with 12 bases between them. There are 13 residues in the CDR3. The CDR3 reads CASSTEIRQPQHF. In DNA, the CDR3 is TGTGCCAGCTCAACAGAAATCAGGCAGCCCCAGCATTTT.